This T cell receptor beta chain is from a study of control samples from healthy donors and cancer patients. V lost 1 base to trimming and J lost 5 bases; unmatched junction nucleotides: 1. The CDR3 extends over 14 amino acids. Looked up from germline, CDR1 is SGHRS and CDR2 is YFSETQ. The protocol was immunoSEQ multiplex PCR, while the TCRdb copy is restricted to in-frame clones and leaves out a portion. The table shows around 200,000 clones, with 90% to 95% occurring only once. This chain connects TRBV5-1 to TRBJ2-1; 9 nucleotides match TRBD2. The sample taken for sequencing was blood. This clonotype was obtained from a woman aged 25 to 39 in good health. The CDR3 here is CASSLPSGNNEQFF. CDR3 nucleotides: TGCGCCAGCAGCTTGCCTAGCGGGAACAATGAGCAGTTCTTC.